This T cell receptor (beta chain) stems from a study of CD8 T cells in Susac syndrome. This clonotype was found once. Peripheral blood CD8+ and CD4+ T cells were profiled by TCR beta sequencing. Through negative isolation, CD4+ and CD8+ T cells were obtained, while TEMRA cells were enriched using FACS. Germline-derived CDR1 and CDR2 are DFQATT and SNEGSKA (reference sequence). V was trimmed by 0 bases and J by 8 bases, leaving 16 bases between them. The CDR3 length is 15 residues. Random hexamers were used to reverse transcribe 0.5 to 1 ug of RNA. A single record per CDR3 protein comes from TCRdb applying MiXCR to the immunoSEQ multiplex PCR reads. The table shows 110,000 or so distinct CDR3 sequences, with about 96% occurring only once.

This TCR was recovered from a human donor in good health. Sequenced sample: CD4+ T cells from PBMCs. The gene calls are TRBV20-1 and TRBJ2-2; possible D gene TRBD1, 6 bases. The CDR3 protein is CSARDTGTGLGELFF. As DNA, the CDR3 is TGCAGTGCTAGAGATACAGGGACGGGCCTAGGGGAGCTGTTTTTT.